This T cell receptor beta chain is drawn from a study of blood T cell repertoires in COVID-19. In the study overall: Acute and convalescent COVID-19 specimens originated in the United States, Italy and Spain. Sample material is recorded as cDNA or gDNA derived from T cells, B-cell-depleted T cells, or PBMCs.

Repertoires were generated with immunoSEQ multiplex PCR, while TCRdb's copy carries only in-frame clones and drops some. Altogether 200,000 to 250,000 clones are present, 83% being singletons, with the ten largest covering 7.4%. Germline V gives CDR1 MNHEY, CDR2 SMNVEV (reference sequence). This CDR3 comprises 15 residues. J gave up 3 bases and V 4 bases, and 3 bases lay outside the gene matches. The sequence was collected from a woman aged 45-60 years with acute or convalescent COVID-19. The V and J genes are TRBV27 and TRBJ2-7; TRBD2 matches at 13 bases. The sequenced material came from peripheral blood. CDR3 nucleotides: TGTGCCAGCAGTTCGGGACTAGCGGGGCACTACGAGCAGTACTTC. Protein sequence: CASSSGLAGHYEQYF.